What follows are 6 T cell receptor beta chains derived from one specimen sequenced in a study of vaccination effects on CD4 cells after COVID-19. What these receptors recognize is not known. Profiling relied on immunoSEQ multiplex PCR, and the TCRdb table lists in-frame clones only, not all of them. This table holds some 22,000 clones, 65% to 85% found once. Antigen-specific CD4+ T cells were expanded (with viral peptide pools) by the ViraFEST assay ahead of sequencing. The culture ran for about 11 days, and then CD4+ T cells were isolated. Nucleocapsid antibodies stayed negative before and after vaccination, showing no earlier SARS-CoV-2 infection. Sequences were derived from CD4+ T cells from PBMCs cultured with HCoV-NL63 spike peptides, sampled before COVID-19 vaccination. The receptors here all came from a human donor who received a COVID-19 vaccine.

The J gene is TRBJ2-1, the V gene TRBV7-6, with D unclear. V was shortened by 4 bases and J by 6 bases, with 16 bases between the two germline ends. The CDR3 sequence is 15 residues long. The germline V gene encodes CDR1 SGHVS and CDR2 FNYEAQ. CDR3 amino acids: CASSSDFQGFNEQFF. CDR3 coding DNA: TGTGCCAGCAGCTCCGATTTCCAAGGATTCAATGAGCAGTTCTTC. The full variable domain, rest sourced from reference TRBV7-6 and TRBJ2-1, is GAGVSQSPRYKVTKRGQDVALRCDPISGHVSLYWYRQALGQGPEFLTYFNYEAQQDKSGLPNDRFSAERPEGSISTLTIQRTEQRDSAMYRCASSSDFQGFNEQFFGPGTRLTVL.

J is TRBJ2-3 and V is TRBV18; 12 nucleotides match TRBD1. Germline V gene lookup returns CDR1 KGHSH and CDR2 LQKENI. Germline trimming cut 5 bases from V and 3 bases from J; bases unmatched to any gene: 3. This CDR3 has 15 residues. Here the CDR3 reads CASSGTGGITDTQYF. CDR3 bases: TGTGCCAGCTCAGGGACAGGGGGCATAACAGATACGCAGTATTTT.

The gene calls are TRBV10-3 and TRBJ1-3; D not certain. V was pared by 10 bases and J by 0 bases, with 16 bases between. This CDR3 region has 15 residues. Looked up from germline, CDR1 is ENHRY and CDR2 is SYGVKD. For the CDR3, the DNA is TGTGCCACCTTGAGCGGCCTTGGCTCTGGAAACACCATATATTTT. This codes for CATLSGLGSGNTIYF.

V is TRBV7-9 and J is TRBJ2-7; 9 positions match TRBD1. The CDR3 sequence is 16 residues long. The germline V gene has CDR1 SEHNR and CDR2 FQNEAQ (reference sequence). Trimming removed 4 bases from V and 5 bases from J; junction bases left unmatched: 12. The CDR3, as DNA: TGTGCCAGCAGCTACCTGGGGACAGGGAGTATGAACGAGCAGTACTTC. Encoded protein: CASSYLGTGSMNEQYF.

Concerning this clone: A read error may produce the germline difference seen at one junction end. The V and J genes are TRBV7-7 and TRBJ2-5, with 8 nucleotides matching TRBD1. Germline V gene sequence: CDR1 SSHAT, CDR2 FNYEAQ (reference sequence). CDR3 length: 13 residues. CDR3 nucleotide sequence: TGTGCTAGCAGCTTAAACAGGGGGGAGACCCAGTACTTC. Translating it yields CASSLNRGETQYF.

This sequence joins TRBV9 and TRBJ2-7; 9 bases fit TRBD2. The CDR3 spans 15 residues. Germline CDR1 SGDLS, CDR2 YYNGEE. V gave up 3 bases and J gave up 0 bases; unmatched junction bases: 4. The DNA for the CDR3 is TGTGCCAGCAGCGGAACTAGCGGGTACTCCTACGAGCAGTACTTC. Protein product: CASSGTSGYSYEQYF.